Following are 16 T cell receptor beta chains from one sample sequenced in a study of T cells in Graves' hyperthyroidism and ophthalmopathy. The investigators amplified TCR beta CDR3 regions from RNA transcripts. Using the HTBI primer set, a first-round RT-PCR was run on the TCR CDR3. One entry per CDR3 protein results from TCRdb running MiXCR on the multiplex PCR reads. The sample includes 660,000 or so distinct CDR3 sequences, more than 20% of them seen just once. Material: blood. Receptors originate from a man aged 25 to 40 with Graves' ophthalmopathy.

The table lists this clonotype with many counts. As DNA, the CDR3 is TGTGCCAGCAGTGAAGGACTAGCGGAAACCGGCACCTACGAGCAGTACTTC. It codes for CASSEGLAETGTYEQYF. The chain carries TRBV2 and TRBJ2-7; 9 bases agree with TRBD2. Germline V gives CDR1 SNHLY, CDR2 FYNNEI. The CDR3 totals 17 residues. V gave up 1 base and J gave up 2 bases; unmatched junction bases: 9.

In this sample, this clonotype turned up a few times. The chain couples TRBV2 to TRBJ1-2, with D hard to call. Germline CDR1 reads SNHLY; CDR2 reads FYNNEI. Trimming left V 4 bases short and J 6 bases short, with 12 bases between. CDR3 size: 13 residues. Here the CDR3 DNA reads TGTGCCAGCAGTGCGCCGGGAATCGATGGCTACACCTTC. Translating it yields CASSAPGIDGYTF.

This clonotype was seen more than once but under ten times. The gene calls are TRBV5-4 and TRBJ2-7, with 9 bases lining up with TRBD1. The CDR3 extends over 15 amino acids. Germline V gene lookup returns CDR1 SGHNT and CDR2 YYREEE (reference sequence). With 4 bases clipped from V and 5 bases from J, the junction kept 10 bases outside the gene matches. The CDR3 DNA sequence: TGTGCCAGCAGCAGCACCGGGACAGGGTTCCACGAGCAGTACTTC. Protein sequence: CASSSTGTGFHEQYF.

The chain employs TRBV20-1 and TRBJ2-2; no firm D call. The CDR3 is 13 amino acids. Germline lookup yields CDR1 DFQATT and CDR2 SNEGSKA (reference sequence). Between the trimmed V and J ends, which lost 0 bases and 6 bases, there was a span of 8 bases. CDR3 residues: CSARDLVSGELFF. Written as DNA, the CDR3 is TGCAGTGCTAGAGATTTGGTTTCCGGGGAGCTGTTTTTT.

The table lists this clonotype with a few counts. The CDR3: CASSVDDLFGNTIYF. DNA for the CDR3: TGTGCCAGCAGCGTAGACGACCTTTTCGGAAACACCATATATTTT. The J gene is TRBJ1-3, the V gene TRBV9; D unclear. Germline-derived CDR1 and CDR2 are SGDLS and YYNGEE. Trimming shortened V by 0 bases and J by 4 bases, and 11 bases separated the two germline ends. The CDR3 is 15 residues long.

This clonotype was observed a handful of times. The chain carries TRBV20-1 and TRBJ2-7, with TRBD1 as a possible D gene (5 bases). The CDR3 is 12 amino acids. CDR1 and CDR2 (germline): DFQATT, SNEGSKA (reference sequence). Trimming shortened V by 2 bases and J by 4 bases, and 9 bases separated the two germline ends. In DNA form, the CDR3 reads TGCAGTGCTAGAACCAGGGTGTACGAGCAGTACTTC. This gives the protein CSARTRVYEQYF.

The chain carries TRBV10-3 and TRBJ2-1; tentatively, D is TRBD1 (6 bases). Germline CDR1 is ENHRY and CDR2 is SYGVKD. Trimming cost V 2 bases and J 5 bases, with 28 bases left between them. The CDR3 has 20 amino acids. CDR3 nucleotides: TGTGCCATCAGTGAGCAGTCAGGGGTCAGCACACACACGGCACACAATGAGCAGTTCTTC. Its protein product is CAISEQSGVSTHTAHNEQFF.

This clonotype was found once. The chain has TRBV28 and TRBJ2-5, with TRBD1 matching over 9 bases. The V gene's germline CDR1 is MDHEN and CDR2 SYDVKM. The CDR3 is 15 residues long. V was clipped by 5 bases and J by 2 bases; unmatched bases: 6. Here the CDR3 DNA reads TGTGCCAGCAGTCCTTCCGACAGGGGGCAAGAGACCCAGTACTTC. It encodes CASSPSDRGQETQYF.

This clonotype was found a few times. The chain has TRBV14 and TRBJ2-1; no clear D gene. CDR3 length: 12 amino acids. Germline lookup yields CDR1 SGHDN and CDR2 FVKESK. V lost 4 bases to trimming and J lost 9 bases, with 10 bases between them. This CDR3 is CASSPSGLEQFF. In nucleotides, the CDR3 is TGTGCCAGCAGCCCCTCCGGTCTTGAGCAGTTCTTC. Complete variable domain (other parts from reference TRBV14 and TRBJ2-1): EAGVTQFPSHSVIEKGQTVTLRCDPISGHDNLYWYRRVMGKEIKFLLHFVKESKQDESGMPNNRFLAERTGGTYSTLKVQPAELEDSGVYFCASSPSGLEQFFGPGTRLTVL.

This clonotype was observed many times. CDR3 sequence reads: CASSPMDEQFF. CDR3 bases: TGTGCCAGCTCACCAATGGATGAGCAGTTCTTC. This chain uses TRBV18 with TRBJ2-1, with D unresolved. This CDR3 is 11 amino acids long. Germline loops: CDR1 KGHSH, CDR2 LQKENI. V was cut by 2 bases and J by 8 bases, with 4 bases left in between. Drawing the rest from reference TRBV18 and TRBJ2-1, the complete variable domain is NAGVMQNPRHLVRRRGQEARLRCSPMKGHSHVYWYRQLPEEGLKFMVYLQKENIIDESGMPKERFSAEFPKEGPSILRIQQVVRGDSAAYFCASSPMDEQFFGPGTRLTVL.

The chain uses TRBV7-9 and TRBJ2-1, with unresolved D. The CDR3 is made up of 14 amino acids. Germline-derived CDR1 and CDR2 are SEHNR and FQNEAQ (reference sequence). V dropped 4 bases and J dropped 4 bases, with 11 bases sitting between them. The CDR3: CASSSPGPYNEQFF. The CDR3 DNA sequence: TGTGCCAGCAGCTCCCCCGGGCCTTACAATGAGCAGTTCTTC.

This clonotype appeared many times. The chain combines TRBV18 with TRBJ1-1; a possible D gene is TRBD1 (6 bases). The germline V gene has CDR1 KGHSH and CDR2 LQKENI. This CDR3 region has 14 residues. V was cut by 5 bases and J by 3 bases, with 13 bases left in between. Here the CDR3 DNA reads TGTGCCAGCTCAGGCACAGGGTTGGACACTGAAGCTTTCTTT. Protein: CASSGTGLDTEAFF.

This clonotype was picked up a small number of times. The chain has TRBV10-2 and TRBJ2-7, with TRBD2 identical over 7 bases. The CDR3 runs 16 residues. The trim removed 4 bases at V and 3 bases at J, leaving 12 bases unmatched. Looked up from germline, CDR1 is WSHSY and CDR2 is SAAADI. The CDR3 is CASSAGLLGGSYEQYF. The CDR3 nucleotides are TGCGCCAGCAGTGCAGGGCTACTAGGCGGGAGCTACGAGCAGTACTTC.

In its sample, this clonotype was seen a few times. The CDR3: CASSEWTTPAGQLPYGYTF. The CDR3 DNA follows: TGTGCCAGCAGTGAATGGACTACCCCCGCGGGACAGCTGCCCTATGGCTACACCTTC. The chain carries TRBV25-1 and TRBJ1-2, with 7 bases identical to TRBD1. After removal of 1 base from V and 4 bases from J, the junction contained 18 bases not matched to a gene. Germline lookup yields CDR1 MGHDK and CDR2 SYGVNS. The CDR3 length is 19 residues.

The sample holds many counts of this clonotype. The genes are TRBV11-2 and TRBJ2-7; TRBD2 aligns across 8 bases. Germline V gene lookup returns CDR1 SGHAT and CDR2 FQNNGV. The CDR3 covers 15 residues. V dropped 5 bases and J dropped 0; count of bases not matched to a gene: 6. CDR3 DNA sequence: TGTGCCAGCAGCATCGGGAGGGGCAGCTCCTACGAGCAGTACTTC. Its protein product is CASSIGRGSSYEQYF.

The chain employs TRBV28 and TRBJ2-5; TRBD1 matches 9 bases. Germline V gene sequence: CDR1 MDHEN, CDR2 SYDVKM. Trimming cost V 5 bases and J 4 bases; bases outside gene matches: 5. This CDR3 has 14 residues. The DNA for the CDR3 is TGTGCCAGCAGTATAACAGGGGGCGCAGAGACCCAGTACTTC. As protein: CASSITGGAETQYF.